This entry features one T cell receptor beta chain sequence. The data derive from a study of beta chain features in type 1 diabetes. The CDR3 contains 17 residues. CDR1 is KGHSH, CDR2 LQKENI, per germline. V was pared by 2 bases and J by 6 bases, with 10 bases of the junction left unmatched. Sequenced material consisted of expressed TCRB transcripts (all of the isolated RNA was reverse transcribed). Produced via immunoSEQ multiplex PCR; TCRdb's table is partial and in-frame only. The data contain 300,000 to 450,000 clones, 15% to 20% of them singletons. Donors contributed one heparinised blood draw apiece, averaging about 116 mL. A sort by CD45RO/CCR7/CD25/CD127/CD95/CD27 yielded CD4+ naive, central memory, regulatory and stem cell-like memory cells.

The origin of this receptor is a woman under 30 in good health. Input material: naive CD4+ T cells from blood. The rearrangement links TRBV18 to TRBJ2-1; 10 bases map to TRBD2. Here the CDR3 reads CASSPWGLAGVRNEQFF. In DNA form, the CDR3 reads TGTGCCAGCTCACCATGGGGCCTAGCGGGAGTACGCAATGAGCAGTTCTTC.